This is a list of T cell receptor beta chains from one sample in a study of blood T cell repertoires in COVID-19. Sequencing used immunoSEQ multiplex PCR; TCRdb keeps in-frame clones, though not all of them. The sample shows under 200,000 clones, 70% to 90% of them seen only once. Sequencing input: peripheral blood. These receptors came from a woman at least 80 years old with acute or convalescent COVID-19. The CDR3 runs from the conserved cysteine through the conserved F or W. The order of the fields is V gene, J gene, clone size, D gene, CDR3 DNA, CDR3 protein. The D gene is left open where the match is weak. Not every row has a clone size; where given, it reads once, few, many or a size class.

v_call: TRBV7-2; j_call: TRBJ1-4; clone_size: -; d_call: -; cdr3_nt: TGTGCCAGCAGCTTTCTAGCTGGAGGGAATGAAAAACTGTTTTTT; cdr3_aa: CASSFLAGGNEKLFF
v_call: TRBV25-1; j_call: TRBJ1-4; clone_size: once; d_call: -; cdr3_nt: TGTGCCAGCAGTGAGGGGGCGAGGGAAAAACTGTTTTTT; cdr3_aa: CASSEGAREKLFF
v_call: TRBV7-8; j_call: TRBJ2-1; clone_size: -; d_call: TRBD2; cdr3_nt: TGTGCCAGCAGCCCACCCCTAGCGGGAGCAAATGAGCAGTTCTTC; cdr3_aa: CASSPPLAGANEQFF
v_call: TRBV7-9; j_call: TRBJ1-2; clone_size: -; d_call: -; cdr3_nt: TGTGCCAGCAGCTTCGGAGAGGGAGATGGCTACACCTTC; cdr3_aa: CASSFGEGDGYTF
v_call: TRBV24-1; j_call: TRBJ2-1; clone_size: -; d_call: TRBD1; cdr3_nt: TGTGCCACCAGTGATTTGAGCGGGACAGGGCCTAGAAGCCAGTTCTTC; cdr3_aa: CATSDLSGTGPRSQFF
v_call: TRBV5-1; j_call: TRBJ2-7; clone_size: once; d_call: -; cdr3_nt: TGCGCCAGCAGCTTGGTTAGCGAACAGACCTACGAGCAGTACTTC; cdr3_aa: CASSLVSEQTYEQYF
v_call: TRBV11-2; j_call: TRBJ2-2; clone_size: few; d_call: -; cdr3_nt: TGTGCCAGCAGCTTAGGCCGAACAATAAACACCGGGGAGCTGTTTTTT; cdr3_aa: CASSLGRTINTGELFF
v_call: TRBV24-1; j_call: TRBJ2-1; clone_size: -; d_call: TRBD1; cdr3_nt: TGTGCCACCAGTGATACAGGGGGTAACTACAATGAGCAGTTCTTC; cdr3_aa: CATSDTGGNYNEQFF
v_call: TRBV4-3; j_call: TRBJ2-5; clone_size: -; d_call: -; cdr3_nt: TGCGCCAGCAGCCAACACATAGCGGATCAAGAGACCCAGTACTTC; cdr3_aa: CASSQHIADQETQYF
v_call: TRBV6-5; j_call: TRBJ2-1; clone_size: -; d_call: -; cdr3_nt: TGTGCCAGCAGTTCGCCTCTTGCGGTCTCCTACAATGAGCAGTTCTTC; cdr3_aa: CASSSPLAVSYNEQFF
v_call: TRBV10-1; j_call: TRBJ2-1; clone_size: -; d_call: TRBD2; cdr3_nt: TGCGCCAGCAGTGAAGGGACTAGCGGGAGGGCCCGGCACAATGAGCAGTTCTTC; cdr3_aa: CASSEGTSGRARHNEQFF
v_call: TRBV6-6; j_call: TRBJ1-5; clone_size: few; d_call: TRBD1; cdr3_nt: TGTGCCAGCAGTTCGGACAGGGGGCATAGCAATCAGCCCCAGCATTTT; cdr3_aa: CASSSDRGHSNQPQHF
v_call: TRBV3-1/TRBV3-2; j_call: TRBJ1-1; clone_size: -; d_call: TRBD1; cdr3_nt: TGTGCCAGCAGCCCGAGGACAGGGACGAACACTGAAGCTTTCTTT; cdr3_aa: CASSPRTGTNTEAFF
v_call: TRBV28; j_call: TRBJ2-1; clone_size: -; d_call: -; cdr3_nt: TGTGCCAGCAGTGCCCACCTGAGGTTCAATGAGCAGTTCTTC; cdr3_aa: CASSAHLRFNEQFF
v_call: TRBV18; j_call: TRBJ1-1; clone_size: -; d_call: -; cdr3_nt: TGTGCCAGCTCAACTCCGGGACTTATCGCTTTCTTT; cdr3_aa: CASSTPGLIAFF
v_call: TRBV11-2; j_call: TRBJ2-3; clone_size: -; d_call: -; cdr3_nt: TGTGCCAGCAGCTGGGACGACAGGACTCTCACAGATACGCAGTATTTT; cdr3_aa: CASSWDDRTLTDTQYF
v_call: TRBV12-3/TRBV12-4; j_call: TRBJ1-2; clone_size: once; d_call: -; cdr3_nt: TGTGCCAGCAGTTTATTTGAATCTAATGGCTACACCTTC; cdr3_aa: CASSLFESNGYTF
v_call: TRBV6-2/TRBV6-3; j_call: TRBJ2-2; clone_size: -; d_call: -; cdr3_nt: TGTGCCAGCAGTCTAGGCGGGACCGGGGAGCTGTTTTTT; cdr3_aa: CASSLGGTGELFF
v_call: TRBV25-1; j_call: TRBJ1-4; clone_size: -; d_call: TRBD1; cdr3_nt: TGTGCCAGCAGTCCAGGAACAGGGGGCTATCAACCTACCGAAAAACTGTTTTTT; cdr3_aa: CASSPGTGGYQPTEKLFF
v_call: TRBV7-9; j_call: TRBJ2-1; clone_size: -; d_call: TRBD2; cdr3_nt: TGTGCCAGCAGCCAGCCGGGACTAGCGGGGTACAATGAGCAGTTCTTC; cdr3_aa: CASSQPGLAGYNEQFF
v_call: TRBV7-2; j_call: TRBJ2-2; clone_size: few; d_call: -; cdr3_nt: TGTGCCAGCAGCTTACAGGAGAACACCGGGGAGCTGTTTTTT; cdr3_aa: CASSLQENTGELFF
v_call: TRBV5-1; j_call: TRBJ2-3; clone_size: -; d_call: TRBD2; cdr3_nt: TGCGCCAGCAGCTCATCCGGGACTAGCGGGAAGGATACGCAGTATTTT; cdr3_aa: CASSSSGTSGKDTQYF
v_call: TRBV24-1; j_call: TRBJ1-2; clone_size: -; d_call: -; cdr3_nt: TGTGCCACCAGTGAAACCGGGAGAGACTATGGCTACACCTTC; cdr3_aa: CATSETGRDYGYTF
v_call: TRBV20-1; j_call: TRBJ2-7; clone_size: -; d_call: -; cdr3_nt: TGCAGTGCTAGTAGGCAGGGTTACCGGGACTCCACCTACGAGCAGTACTTC; cdr3_aa: CSASRQGYRDSTYEQYF
v_call: TRBV7-9; j_call: TRBJ1-1; clone_size: -; d_call: -; cdr3_nt: TGTGCCAGCAGCCCACCGCCGACAGCTATGAACACTGAAGCTTTCTTT; cdr3_aa: CASSPPPTAMNTEAFF
v_call: TRBV24-1; j_call: TRBJ1-6; clone_size: -; d_call: -; cdr3_nt: TGTGCCACCAGTCGGAGGACCTGGGTTTCGCAATCACCCCTCCACTTT; cdr3_aa: CATSRRTWVSQSPLHF
v_call: TRBV19; j_call: TRBJ1-2; clone_size: -; d_call: TRBD1; cdr3_nt: TGTGCCAGTAGTCGAACCCCGCTGACCGGACAGGGCTATGGCTACACCTTC; cdr3_aa: CASSRTPLTGQGYGYTF
v_call: TRBV6-2/TRBV6-3; j_call: TRBJ2-7; clone_size: -; d_call: TRBD2; cdr3_nt: TGTGCCAGCAGTTACGCCGGGACTAGCGGGAGCAAATACGAGCAGTACTTC; cdr3_aa: CASSYAGTSGSKYEQYF
v_call: TRBV5-1; j_call: TRBJ2-1; clone_size: -; d_call: TRBD2; cdr3_nt: TGCGCCAGCAGCAGTCGACTAGCGGAACTATACTACAATGAGCAGTTCTTC; cdr3_aa: CASSSRLAELYYNEQFF
v_call: TRBV6-1; j_call: TRBJ2-7; clone_size: -; d_call: -; cdr3_nt: TGTGCCAGCAGTGCCCCGAGGGGGGACAGTACCTACGAGCAGTACTTC; cdr3_aa: CASSAPRGDSTYEQYF
v_call: TRBV3-1/TRBV3-2; j_call: TRBJ1-6; clone_size: -; d_call: TRBD1; cdr3_nt: TGTGCCAGCAGCCAAGAGTCAGGGGGCCGCTCCTATAATTCACCCCTCCACTTT; cdr3_aa: CASSQESGGRSYNSPLHF
v_call: TRBV6-5; j_call: TRBJ2-7; clone_size: -; d_call: -; cdr3_nt: TGTGCCAGCTTGGGCAGGGGTGGGGGCGAGCAGTACTTC; cdr3_aa: CASLGRGGGEQYF
v_call: TRBV7-2; j_call: TRBJ2-2; clone_size: -; d_call: TRBD2; cdr3_nt: TGTGCCAGCAGCTCAGAGGGACTAGCGGCGAACACCGGGGAGCTGTTTTTT; cdr3_aa: CASSSEGLAANTGELFF